Presented here are 5 T cell receptor beta chains from one specimen sequenced in a study of read filtering for tumor transcriptome and immune sequencing. This library used approximately 390 ng RNA and molecular barcoded adaptors spanning alpha/delta and beta/gamma chains. One entry per CDR3 protein results from TCRdb running MiXCR on the reads. This sample has roughly 82,000 distinct CDR3 sequences, with 12% found just once. Sequences were obtained from a population of CD138-negative cells sorted from bone marrow. The source of these receptors is a donor over 35 with multiple myeloma.

This clonotype was seen repeatedly, ten times or more. The V gene is TRBV6-2 or TRBV6-3, the J gene TRBJ2-6; D remains ambiguous. The CDR3 sequence is 14 residues long. Trimming left V 4 bases short and J 1 base short, with 5 bases between. Germline loops: CDR1 MNHEY, CDR2 SVGEGT. CDR3 bases: TGTGCCAGCAGTTTGACTTCTGGGGCCAACGTCCTGACTTTC. It codes for CASSLTSGANVLTF.

In this sample, this clonotype turned up a few times. V usage is TRBV2 and J usage is TRBJ2-5; perhaps TRBD2 as D (5 bases). Germline CDR1 and CDR2: SNHLY and FYNNEI. V lost 4 bases to trimming and J lost 2 bases, with 8 bases between them. The CDR3 has 13 amino acids. DNA of the CDR3: TGTGCCAGCAGTGGTCGGGATCAAGAGACCCAGTACTTC. It codes for CASSGRDQETQYF.

This clonotype was seen many times. V gene TRBV12-3 or TRBV12-4 combines with J gene TRBJ2-7; D gene uncertain. This CDR3 is 12 amino acids long. Trimming took 3 bases from V and 9 from J, leaving 12 bases between them. For the CDR3, the DNA is TGTGCCAGCAGTTTTCGATGGGTAGGGCAGTACTTC. Protein sequence: CASSFRWVGQYF.

This clonotype occurred many times. The genes are TRBV5-1 and TRBJ2-1, with 7 bases lining up with TRBD1. The germline V gene has CDR1 SGHRS and CDR2 YFSETQ. CDR3 length: 14 amino acids. The junction had 13 bases not matched to a gene; V was cut back by 7 bases and J by 9 bases. The CDR3, as DNA: TGCGCCAGCGAGCCAGGACAGGCTTCAGGTGAGCAGTTCTTC. This gives the protein CASEPGQASGEQFF.

This clonotype came up many times. Here the CDR3 reads CATSADFPGLLDTQYF. CDR3 DNA: TGTGCCACCAGTGCTGACTTTCCTGGCCTTCTGGATACGCAGTATTTT. V gene TRBV24-1 combines with J gene TRBJ2-3; D remains unclear. The CDR3 runs 16 residues. The germline gives CDR1 KGHDR, CDR2 SFDVKD. V dropped 5 bases and J dropped 6 bases, with 20 bases sitting between them.